Reported below is one T cell receptor (beta chain). This sample is drawn from a study of blood T cell repertoires in COVID-19. Looking at the study overall: The study drew acute and convalescent COVID-19 samples from the United States, Italy and Spain. PBMCs, B-cell-depleted T cells, or T cells were the source of the cDNA or gDNA that made up the material.

Recruitment covered 20 to 25 US areas and drew participants whose ages spanned about 18 to 95 years. Assignment of participants to cohorts was predicated upon participant-reported clinical history. Some clones are missing from TCRdb's copy, which holds only in-frame ones; the method was immunoSEQ multiplex PCR. The repertoire holds 300,000 to 400,000 clones, with 86% as singletons. Specimen: PBMCs or T cells enriched from blood (not recorded which). This TCR came from a woman aged 40-49 years with acute COVID-19.

The CDR3 DNA is TGTGCCAGCAGAACGCCGGGACAGGGGGCCAAAGAGACCCAGTACTTC. It specifies CASRTPGQGAKETQYF. The chain combines TRBV11-2 with TRBJ2-5, with 12 bases aligning to TRBD1. Germline lookup yields CDR1 SGHAT and CDR2 FQNNGV. The CDR3 is 16 residues long. V lost 6 bases, J lost 3 bases, and 8 bases stayed unmatched.